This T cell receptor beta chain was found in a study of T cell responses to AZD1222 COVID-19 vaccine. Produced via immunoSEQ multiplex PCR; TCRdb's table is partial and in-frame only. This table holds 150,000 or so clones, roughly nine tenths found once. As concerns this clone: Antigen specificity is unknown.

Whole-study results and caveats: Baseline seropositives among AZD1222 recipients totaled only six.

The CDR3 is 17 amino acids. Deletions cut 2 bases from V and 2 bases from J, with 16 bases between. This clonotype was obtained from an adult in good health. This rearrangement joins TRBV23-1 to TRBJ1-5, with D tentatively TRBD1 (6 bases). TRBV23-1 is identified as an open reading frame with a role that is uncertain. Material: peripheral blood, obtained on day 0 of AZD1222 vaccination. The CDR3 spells CASSQPNTGSGNQPQHF. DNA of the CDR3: TGCGCCAGCAGTCAACCAAATACAGGGAGCGGCAATCAGCCCCAGCATTTT.